Described below is a single T cell receptor (beta chain) sequence and its context. Positive CCR7 selection of CD45RO-negative cells yielded the naive CD8 cells, and terminally differentiated effector memory CD45RA+ cells were excluded. Germline CDR1 SGDLS, CDR2 YYNGEE. Trimming removed 4 bases at V and 4 bases at J, with 11 bases between. This CDR3 has 13 amino acids. In the original analysis: Filtering differed, since immunoSEQ gave only junction sequences and no quality scores. Method: immunoSEQ multiplex PCR; TCRdb's copy keeps in-frame clones and lacks some. V, J and clone size derive from that table, while D and trimming were established from the DNA sequence. The sample carries some 2,000,000 clones, about 95% recorded once. This sample is drawn from a study of shared clonotypes between healthy human individuals. Study-level information: The donor group consisted of two women and a few men, aged 18 to 49. A donor's plate count was three for CD4 naive and three for CD4 memory; CD8 naive had two and CD8 memory one.

The sample taken for sequencing was naive CD8+ T cells sorted from blood. The TCR was taken from a man between 18 and 35 years old in good health. V usage is TRBV9 and J usage is TRBJ1-1, with D hard to call. DNA for the CDR3: TGTGCCAGCAGCTTGTCCCTGTTCACTGAAGCTTTCTTT. It translates to CASSLSLFTEAFF. Complete variable domain (other parts from reference TRBV9 and TRBJ1-1): DSGVTQTPKHLITATGQRVTLRCSPRSGDLSVYWYQQSLDQGLQFLIQYYNGEERAKGNILERFSAQQFPDLHSELNLSSLELGDSALYFCASSLSLFTEAFFGQGTRLTVV.